The 20 T cell receptor beta chains below come from one sample, sequenced in a study of post-analysis software for immune sequencing data (dated by TCRdb to between 2015 and 2016). Paper-wide results and their limitations: Significantly higher frequencies in patients than in controls were found for roughly 5 TRBV segments, including TRBV5-6, TRBV5-1 and TRBV20-1.

These receptors have no identified antigens. The method behind the library was PCR. TCRdb records Illumina HiSeq 2500 as the sequencer. Unique molecular identifiers were incorporated into TCR beta cDNA libraries to reduce PCR and sequencing biases. TCRdb took the public reads, trimmed them with fastp at Q25, ran MiXCR for clone calling and kept in-frame beta chains. One record per CDR3 amino acid sequence lists the most common genes and DNA. Here the sample has roughly 870,000 distinct CDR3 sequences; roughly 50% occur a single time. The ten largest make up 4.6% of the sample. The sample was blood. The receptor source for this set is a girl aged 5 to 17 with multiple sclerosis.

This chain joins TRBV20-1 and TRBJ1-2; TRBD1 agrees at 8 bases. The ends lost 5 bases at V and 4 bases at J; junction bases unmatched: 9. Looked up from germline, CDR1 is DFQATT and CDR2 is SNEGSKA (reference sequence). This CDR3 is built from 14 residues. The CDR3 DNA reads as TGCAGTGCTGCTTCGACACAGGGGGGCTATGGCTACACCTTC. As protein: CSAASTQGGYGYTF.

The genes are TRBV5-1 and TRBJ2-5; D may be TRBD1 (6 bases). The CDR3 spans 13 residues. The ends were cut back, 4 bases at V and 5 bases at J, with 12 bases in the middle. Looked up from germline, CDR1 is SGHRS and CDR2 is YFSETQ. The CDR3 sequence is CASSQGTTETQYF. In DNA form, the CDR3 reads TGCGCCAGCAGCCAGGGGACAACGGAGACCCAGTACTTC. The full variable domain, with the rest looked up from reference TRBV5-1 and TRBJ2-5, is KAGVTQTPRYLIKTRGQQVTLSCSPISGHRSVSWYQQTPGQGLQFLFEYFSETQRNKGNFPGRFSGRQFSNSRSEMNVSTLELGDSALYLCASSQGTTETQYFGPGTRLLVL.

V gene TRBV2 combines with J gene TRBJ2-7; D is uncertain. Germline V gives CDR1 SNHLY, CDR2 FYNNEI. V lost 4 bases, J lost 0 bases, and 13 bases lay in between. The CDR3 extends over 15 amino acids. The CDR3 nucleotides are TGTGCCAGCAGTGGCCGGACGGGCAACTCCTACGAGCAGTACTTC. Amino acids: CASSGRTGNSYEQYF.

The chain links TRBV6-1 to TRBJ2-1; 12 nucleotides line up with TRBD1. The J call may be wrong; the DNA end is better matched by TRBJ2-7. The germline CDR1 and CDR2 sequences are MNHNS and SASEGT. The CDR3 is 13 amino acids. The CDR3 DNA is TGTGCCAGCAAGGGGACAGGGGGCCACGAGCAGTACTTC. Translating it yields CASKGTGGHEQYF.

This chain connects TRBV7-2 to TRBJ1-2; tentatively, D is TRBD1 (5 bases). V lost 4 bases and J 0 bases, leaving 18 bases between the germline ends. Germline V lookup: CDR1 SGHTA, CDR2 FQGNSA. The CDR3 has 17 amino acids. Here the CDR3 reads CASSSTGTAEANYGYTF. CDR3 DNA: TGTGCCAGCAGCTCGACCGGGACGGCAGAAGCTAACTATGGCTACACCTTC.

The rearrangement joins TRBV5-1 to TRBJ2-5, with D perhaps given as TRBD1 or TRBD2 (5 bases each). CDR1 SGHRS and CDR2 YFSETQ come from the germline V gene. CDR3 length: 14 amino acids. The V end was cut by 1 base, the J end by 2 bases, with 9 bases between. The DNA of the CDR3 is TGCGCCAGCAGCTTGCGGGGACCTCAAGAGACCCAGTACTTC. It specifies CASSLRGPQETQYF.

This sequence joins TRBV9 and TRBJ2-7, with 9 bases that match TRBD1. CDR1 and CDR2 (germline): SGDLS, YYNGEE. V trimming: 5 bases; J trimming: 3 bases; junction bases outside the gene matches: 9. This CDR3 contains 15 residues. The CDR3 region has the DNA TGTGCCAGCAGTGCGATGACAGGGGGGAACTACGAGCAGTACTTC. It yields the protein CASSAMTGGNYEQYF.

V usage is TRBV29-1 and J usage is TRBJ1-5; no firm D call. Germline CDR1 reads SQVTM; CDR2 reads ANQGSEA. The CDR3 runs to 13 residues. Trimming cost V 4 bases and J 5 bases, with 12 bases left between them. The CDR3 here is CSVGVGSYQPQHF. The CDR3 DNA is TGCAGCGTTGGTGTGGGCAGCTATCAGCCCCAGCATTTT.

The chain uses TRBV4-1 and TRBJ2-5, with unresolved D. The CDR3 extends over 15 amino acids. The germline V gene encodes CDR1 MGHRA and CDR2 YSYEKL. V lost 0 bases and J 9 bases, leaving 17 bases between the germline ends. CDR3 in amino acids: CASSQELSRSTAQYF. CDR3 coding DNA: TGCGCCAGCAGCCAAGAATTGTCTCGCTCTACGGCCCAGTACTTC.

This rearrangement joins TRBV2 to TRBJ2-5; D is unresolved. V was cut by 0 bases and J by 0 bases, with 11 bases left in between. CDR1 is SNHLY and CDR2 is FYNNEI in the germline V gene. CDR3 length: 16 residues. The CDR3 is CASSEALGRNQETQYF. CDR3 coding DNA: TGTGCCAGCAGTGAAGCGCTTGGCAGGAACCAAGAGACCCAGTACTTC.

The genes are TRBV20-1 and TRBJ2-3; perhaps TRBD1 as D (5 bases). Germline V gene lookup returns CDR1 DFQATT and CDR2 SNEGSKA (reference sequence). The V gene lost 6 bases and the J gene lost 6 bases, with 16 bases spanning the gap. The length of the CDR3 is 13 residues. The CDR3 protein is CSASLGARDTQYF. The CDR3 coding sequence is TGCAGTGCATCCCTTGGGGCCCGGGATACGCAGTATTTT.

This clonotype was seen a single time. The chain has TRBV9 and TRBJ2-6; possibly TRBD2 for D (5 bases). Trimming left V 4 bases short and J 0 bases short, with 14 bases between. This CDR3 contains 17 residues. Germline V gene lookup returns CDR1 SGDLS and CDR2 YYNGEE. The CDR3 nucleotides read TGTGCCAGCAGCCCACGCGGGTCGAGCTCTGGGGCCAACGTCCTGACTTTC. Residues: CASSPRGSSSGANVLTF.

The chain is built from TRBV15 and TRBJ1-4; D unclear. CDR3 length: 13 residues. Germline values: CDR1 LNHNV, CDR2 YYDKDF (reference sequence). V lost 4 bases and J lost 6, with 9 bases in between. The CDR3 nucleotides read TGTGCCACCAGCAACCAGGTCGATGAAAAACTGTTTTTT. Translated, it gives CATSNQVDEKLFF.

The chain couples TRBV7-2 to TRBJ2-1, with a possible D match to TRBD2 (6 bases). V lost 5 bases to trimming and J lost 2 bases, with 13 bases between them. Looked up from germline, CDR1 is SGHTA and CDR2 is FQGNSA. The CDR3 contains 15 residues. This CDR3 reads CASSVSGSTYNEQFF. In DNA, the CDR3 is TGTGCCAGCAGCGTGAGCGGGTCGACCTACAATGAGCAGTTCTTC.

The chain carries TRBV5-1 and TRBJ2-1, with D possibly being TRBD2 (5 bases). The V end lost 4 bases, the J end lost 7 bases, and 12 bases lay between the germline ends. CDR3 length: 13 amino acids. CDR1 SGHRS and CDR2 YFSETQ come from the germline V gene. The CDR3 is CASSTLTGNEQFF. DNA for the CDR3: TGCGCCAGCAGCACCTTGACGGGAAATGAGCAGTTCTTC.

The rearrangement links TRBV5-1 to TRBJ1-2; 11 bases line up with TRBD1. Per germline, CDR1 SGHRS and CDR2 YFSETQ. With 4 bases clipped from V and 7 bases from J, the junction kept 9 bases outside the gene matches. This CDR3 has 15 residues. DNA of the CDR3: TGCGCCAGCAGCGATCCGGGACAGGGGGTCCCTGGCTACACCTTC. Translated, it gives CASSDPGQGVPGYTF.

There are a few counts of this clonotype. One end of the junction varies from germline; a read error may be responsible. The rearrangement uses TRBV3-1 and TRBJ1-6; D ambiguous. Germline V lookup: CDR1 LGHDT, CDR2 YNNKEL (reference sequence). The CDR3 runs to 13 residues. DNA of the CDR3: TGTGCCAGCAGCCAAGGGAGGAATTCACCCTTCCACTTT. As protein: CASSQGRNSPFHF.

J is TRBJ1-3 and V is TRBV13, with D uncertain. Trimming removed 2 bases at V and 0 bases at J, with 17 bases between. CDR1 and CDR2 from the germline V gene are PRHDT and FYEKMQ (reference sequence). This CDR3 is built from 18 residues. CDR3 nucleotide sequence: TGTGCCAGCAGCTTAAGCGTGGATCTGTTCAGCTCTGGAAACACCATATATTTT. Translated: CASSLSVDLFSSGNTIYF.

This sequence joins TRBV7-2 and TRBJ2-3, with D possibly called TRBD1 or TRBD2 (6 bases each). V was pared by 5 bases and J by 0 bases, with 18 bases between. CDR1 is SGHTA, CDR2 FQGNSA, per germline. The CDR3 spans 17 residues. In nucleotides, the CDR3 is TGTGCCAGCAGCACTACAGGGACTTCACTTAGCACAGATACGCAGTATTTT. Translation: CASSTTGTSLSTDTQYF.

Only a few counts were recorded for this clonotype. V usage is TRBV20-1 and J usage is TRBJ2-5, with 9 bases identical to TRBD2. The CDR3 extends over 15 amino acids. The V gene end was trimmed by 1 base and the J gene end by 5 bases; junction bases not matched to a gene: 8. Per germline, CDR1 DFQATT and CDR2 SNEGSKA (reference sequence). CDR3 amino acids: CSARGPSGKGETQYF. The CDR3 DNA is TGCAGTGCTAGAGGTCCTAGCGGGAAGGGTGAGACCCAGTACTTC.